These 18 T cell receptor beta chains share one sample of origin, sequenced in a study of Graves' ophthalmopathy and Graves' hyperthyroidism. The study amplified TCR beta CDR3 regions using RNA transcripts. First-round RT-PCR employed HTBI primers, with a second-round multiplex PCR after it. TCRdb re-called the multiplex PCR reads with MiXCR, one entry per CDR3 protein. The data show about 160,000 distinct CDR3 sequences, less than 45% seen once. The sample comprised peripheral blood. The receptors were sampled from a woman in her forties with Graves' ophthalmopathy.

The rearrangement joins TRBV12-3 or TRBV12-4 to TRBJ2-7; no reliable D call. The J call could be wrong; TRBJ1-2 is a better fit for the DNA end. The CDR3 extends over 13 amino acids. The CDR3 reads CASSDEPPKGYTF. Written as DNA, the CDR3 is TGTGCCAGCAGTGACGAACCCCCTAAAGGCTACACCTTC.

This clonotype was counted a single time. V is TRBV5-1 and J is TRBJ2-5; 7 bases are a match to TRBD1. With 0 bases clipped from V and 3 bases from J, the junction kept 11 bases outside the gene matches. The V gene's germline CDR1 is SGHRS and CDR2 YFSETQ. The length of the CDR3 is 17 residues. For the CDR3, the DNA is TGCGCCAGCAGCTTGGGTATCGGTTCTGACAGGGAAGAGACCCAGTACTTC. Encoded protein: CASSLGIGSDREETQYF.

The rearrangement links TRBV14 to TRBJ2-5, with 7 bases lining up with TRBD2. Unmatched junction bases numbered 12, after V lost 0 bases and J lost 5 bases. The CDR3 has 17 amino acids. Germline CDR1 reads SGHDN; CDR2 reads FVKESK. CDR3 in amino acids: CASSQEAWTVAGETQYF. The CDR3 region has the DNA TGTGCCAGCAGCCAAGAGGCCTGGACTGTAGCGGGCGAGACCCAGTACTTC. Using reference TRBV14 and TRBJ2-5 for the parts outside the CDR3, the full variable domain is EAGVTQFPSHSVIEKGQTVTLRCDPISGHDNLYWYRRVMGKEIKFLLHFVKESKQDESGMPNNRFLAERTGGTYSTLKVQPAELEDSGVYFCASSQEAWTVAGETQYFGPGTRLLVL.

The chain is built from TRBV12-3 or TRBV12-4 and TRBJ1-2; no clear D gene. Trimming removed 5 bases from V and 5 bases from J, with 12 bases in between. This CDR3 spans 13 amino acids. The chain's CDR3 is CASSVQTLYGYTF. The CDR3 DNA reads as TGTGCCAGCAGTGTCCAGACTCTTTATGGCTACACCTTC.

This clonotype was seen many times. The chain carries TRBV13 and TRBJ2-7; a weak D match, TRBD1 (6 bases). CDR3 length: 15 residues. Germline V CDR1 and CDR2: PRHDT, FYEKMQ (reference sequence). V was cut by 3 bases and J by 4 bases, with 16 bases left in between. The chain's CDR3 is CASSFSEHREYEQYF. The CDR3 DNA reads TGTGCCAGCAGCTTTTCTGAGCACAGGGAGTACGAGCAGTACTTC.

This clonotype appeared many times. This rearrangement joins TRBV7-9 to TRBJ1-5; perhaps TRBD1 as D (5 bases). Germline CDR1 SEHNR, CDR2 FQNEAQ (reference sequence). Trimming shortened V by 5 bases and J by 1 base, and 9 bases separated the two germline ends. The CDR3 is 14 residues long. The CDR3 DNA is TGTGCCAGCAGCCCATGGGACAGCAATCAGCCCCAGCATTTT. Translating it yields CASSPWDSNQPQHF. Looking up the rest from reference TRBV7-9 and TRBJ1-5 gives the full variable domain: DTGVSQNPRHKITKRGQNVTFRCDPISEHNRLYWYRQTLGQGPEFLTYFQNEAQLEKSRLLSDRFSAERPKGSFSTLEIQRTEQGDSAMYLCASSPWDSNQPQHFGDGTRLSIL.

This sequence joins TRBV28 and TRBJ1-6; D gene uncertain. The length of the CDR3 is 13 residues. V lost 3 bases and J lost 16, with 16 bases in between. Germline-derived CDR1 and CDR2 are MDHEN and SYDVKM. The CDR3 sequence is CASSFSSVRTLHF. The CDR3 bases are TGTGCCAGCAGTTTCTCCTCGGTCCGGACTCTCCACTTT.

In this sample, this clonotype turned up many times. The chain carries TRBV10-1 and TRBJ1-6; 7 bases align to TRBD1. The germline V gene encodes CDR1 WNHNN and CDR2 SYGVQD (reference sequence). The ends lost 10 bases at V and 6 bases at J; junction bases unmatched: 3. The CDR3 has 12 residues. The CDR3 coding sequence is TGCGCCACGACAGGGACTAATTCACCCCTCCACTTT. Its translation: CATTGTNSPLHF.

The genes are TRBV20-1 and TRBJ2-7; 10 positions agree with TRBD2. Per the germline V gene, CDR1 is DFQATT and CDR2 is SNEGSKA (reference sequence). This CDR3 is built from 14 residues. Trimming cost V 4 bases and J 3 bases; bases outside gene matches: 6. The CDR3 region has the DNA TGCAGTGCTAAATGGACTAGCGGTTTCTACGAGCAGTACTTC. This encodes CSAKWTSGFYEQYF.

This clonotype was observed at least ten times. The rearrangement links TRBV7-9 to TRBJ2-7, with D perhaps matching TRBD1 (6 bases). Germline lookup yields CDR1 SEHNR and CDR2 FQNEAQ (reference sequence). This CDR3 spans 14 amino acids. Trimming removed 5 bases at V and 5 bases at J, with 16 bases between. The CDR3 is CASSIGTSQDEQYF. The CDR3, as DNA: TGTGCCAGCAGCATCGGGACATCGCAGGACGAGCAGTACTTC.

This clonotype was observed at least ten times. This chain uses TRBV5-1 with TRBJ2-7; 9 bases line up with TRBD2. Per the germline V gene, CDR1 is SGHRS and CDR2 is YFSETQ. The length of the CDR3 is 16 residues. Losses at the gene ends were 2 bases for V and 2 bases for J; bases not matched to a gene: 8. The CDR3 nucleotides are TGCGCCAGCAGCTTTCTCGGTGCGGGAGGGCCCTACGAGCAGTACTTC. It translates to CASSFLGAGGPYEQYF.

This clonotype was observed at least ten times. The chain links TRBV6-1 to TRBJ1-1; D gene uncertain. This CDR3 has 13 amino acids. Germline lookup yields CDR1 MNHNS and CDR2 SASEGT. The V end lost 4 bases, the J end lost 4 bases, and 10 bases lay between the germline ends. CDR3 sequence: CASSVGFGTEAFF. Written as DNA, the CDR3 is TGTGCCAGCAGTGTAGGGTTCGGCACTGAAGCTTTCTTT.

CDR3 protein: CASSRATGSLTGYTF. DNA for the CDR3: TGTGCCAGCAGTCGGGCGACAGGCTCCCTTACCGGCTACACCTTC. The V and J genes are TRBV9 and TRBJ1-2, with a weak D call TRBD1 (6 bases). The CDR3 covers 15 residues. CDR1 and CDR2 (germline): SGDLS, YYNGEE. V gave up 5 bases and J gave up 8 bases, with 22 bases separating them.

The chain carries TRBV6-2 or TRBV6-3 and TRBJ2-7; unclear D gene. Germline loops: CDR1 MNHEY, CDR2 SVGEGT. The length of the CDR3 is 16 residues. V was clipped by 10 bases and J by 2 bases, with 24 bases between them. The CDR3 DNA reads TGTGCCACAAACGACCCTGGTCGAAAGGTGACCTACGAGCAGTACTTC. This translates into CATNDPGRKVTYEQYF.

There are a few counts of this clonotype. The chain joins TRBV2 to TRBJ2-5; D is ambiguous. The V end lost 4 bases, the J end lost 4 bases, and 7 bases lay between the germline ends. CDR1 is SNHLY and CDR2 is FYNNEI in the germline V gene. The CDR3 length is 12 residues. CDR3 residues: CASSADRETQYF. CDR3 DNA sequence: TGTGCCAGCAGTGCCGACCGAGAGACCCAGTACTTC.

This clonotype was recorded at least ten times. The J gene is TRBJ1-1, the V gene TRBV19; 7 bases align to TRBD1. After removal of 5 bases from V and 4 bases from J, the junction contained 7 bases not matched to a gene. Germline V lookup: CDR1 LNHDA, CDR2 SQIVND (reference sequence). CDR3 length: 14 amino acids. CDR3 protein: CASSADREGTEAFF. CDR3 sequence (DNA): TGTGCCAGTAGTGCCGACAGGGAGGGCACTGAAGCTTTCTTT.

This chain joins TRBV6-2 or TRBV6-3 and TRBJ1-5; tentatively, D is TRBD1 (6 bases). V lost 5 bases, J lost 7 bases, and 21 bases lay in between. This CDR3 has 16 amino acids. Germline V gene data show CDR1 as MNHEY and CDR2 as SVGEGT. The CDR3 here is CASSQLKGGEGQPQHF. CDR3 coding DNA: TGTGCCAGCAGTCAACTCAAGGGGGGCGAAGGACAGCCCCAGCATTTT.

This clonotype was observed a handful of times. The rearrangement uses TRBV3-1 and TRBJ1-1, with TRBD1 identical over 7 bases. Germline V gene sequence: CDR1 LGHDT, CDR2 YNNKEL (reference sequence). V shed 6 bases, J shed 2 bases, and the junction held 12 bases outside the gene matches. This CDR3 spans 16 amino acids. The CDR3 nucleotides are TGTGCCAGCAGGTTCACCATCAGGGGGACAAACACTGAAGCTTTCTTT. Residues: CASRFTIRGTNTEAFF.